This is a list of T cell receptor beta chains from one sample in a study of cytomegalovirus exposure and HLA in healthy donors. Clones were read by immunoSEQ multiplex PCR, and TCRdb kept only the in-frame ones, dropping some. This repertoire shows roughly 160,000 clones, under 90% found once; its top ten account for about 4.7%. Sample: PBMCs. The origin of the receptors is a man aged 25-45 years in good health and CMV-seronegative. CDR3s include the opening cysteine and the closing phenylalanine or tryptophan. A D gene is named only where the DNA matches it firmly. Only some rows state a clone size, as once, few, many or a class for expanded clones.

size | J | D | V | DNA | CDR3
- | TRBJ1-6 | - | TRBV6-5 | TGTGCCAGCACACTTGGGGGGTTTACACCCCTCCACTTT | CASTLGGFTPLHF
- | TRBJ2-3 | TRBD2 | TRBV9 | TGTGCCAGCTCCTTTTCCCCGTCTAGCGGCTCTAGCACAGATACGCAGTATTTT | CASSFSPSSGSSTDTQYF
- | TRBJ2-3 | - | TRBV6-5 | TGTGCCAGCAGTTATCGGGGGACCGCTGATACGCAGTATTTT | CASSYRGTADTQYF
- | TRBJ2-7 | TRBD1 | TRBV15 | TGTGCCACCAGCAGAGAGGCAGGGGGCTCAGGGTACGAGCAGTACTTC | CATSREAGGSGYEQYF
few | TRBJ2-3 | - | TRBV28 | TGTGCCAGCAGTTTAAGGAGGCCTGGGAGCACAGATACGCAGTATTTT | CASSLRRPGSTDTQYF
- | TRBJ2-1 | - | TRBV5-5 | TGTGCCAGCAGCTTGGGCGCGGCATGGAGGATAAATGAGCAGTTCTTC | CASSLGAAWRINEQFF
- | TRBJ1-2 | TRBD1 | TRBV19 | TGTGCCAGTAGTATTAGGGGGCGCGACTATGGCTACACCTTC | CASSIRGRDYGYTF
few | TRBJ2-2 | - | TRBV19 | TGTGCCAGTTCGAGCCAGAACACCGGGGAGCTGTTTTTT | CASSSQNTGELFF
- | TRBJ2-7 | TRBD1 | TRBV6-1 | TGTGCCAGCAGTGCTTTTTCCGGGACAGCTTCCTACGAGCAGTACTTC | CASSAFSGTASYEQYF
- | TRBJ1-2 | TRBD1 | TRBV27 | TGTGCCAGCAGTTTTCTGACAGGGAACCATGGCTACACCTTC | CASSFLTGNHGYTF
once | TRBJ2-5 | TRBD2 | TRBV2 | TGTGCCAGCAGAAGACTAGCGAGCCAAGAGACCCAGTACTTC | CASRRLASQETQYF
- | TRBJ1-1 | - | TRBV7-9 | TGTGCCAGCAGCTTAGGAGTCGTCACCGTCGAAGCTTTCTTT | CASSLGVVTVEAFF
- | TRBJ1-1 | TRBD1 | TRBV29-1 | TGCAGCGTTGAAGAAACAGGGGCTGAAGCTTTCTTT | CSVEETGAEAFF
- | TRBJ2-2 | TRBD2 | TRBV6-1 | TGTGCCACCCAACCAGGGACTAGCGGGAGTGGGGAGCTGTTTTTT | CATQPGTSGSGELFF
- | TRBJ2-7 | - | TRBV2 | TGTGCCAGCAGTGGTGCAGACAGCTCCTACGAGCAGTACTTC | CASSGADSSYEQYF
- | TRBJ2-3 | TRBD2 | TRBV9 | TGTGCCAGCAGCCCCCAAGCGGGGGGGCGGACAGATACGCAGTATTTT | CASSPQAGGRTDTQYF
- | TRBJ2-7 | - | TRBV29-1 | TGCAGCGTTGAAGTGCGGGGAGGCTACGAGCAGTACTTC | CSVEVRGGYEQYF
- | TRBJ2-2 | TRBD1 | TRBV5-4 | TGTGCCAGCAGCTTAACGGGGACAGGGGAAGAAGGGGAGCTGTTTTTT | CASSLTGTGEEGELFF
- | TRBJ1-4 | TRBD1 | TRBV7-2 | TGTGCCAGCAGCCTGACAGGGTTGGCAACTAATGAAAAACTGTTTTTT | CASSLTGLATNEKLFF
- | TRBJ2-7 | TRBD2 | TRBV5-4 | TGTGCCAGCAGCTCCACTGACCGGACTAGTCCCTACGAGCAGTACTTC | CASSSTDRTSPYEQYF
few | TRBJ1-5 | TRBD1 | TRBV5-4 | TGTGCCAGCAGCTTCAGACAGGGGAGGAATCAGCCCCAGCATTTT | CASSFRQGRNQPQHF
few | TRBJ2-2 | TRBD1 | TRBV27 | TGTGCCAGCACCCGACAGGGGGTCTTATCCACCGGGGAGCTGTTTTTT | CASTRQGVLSTGELFF